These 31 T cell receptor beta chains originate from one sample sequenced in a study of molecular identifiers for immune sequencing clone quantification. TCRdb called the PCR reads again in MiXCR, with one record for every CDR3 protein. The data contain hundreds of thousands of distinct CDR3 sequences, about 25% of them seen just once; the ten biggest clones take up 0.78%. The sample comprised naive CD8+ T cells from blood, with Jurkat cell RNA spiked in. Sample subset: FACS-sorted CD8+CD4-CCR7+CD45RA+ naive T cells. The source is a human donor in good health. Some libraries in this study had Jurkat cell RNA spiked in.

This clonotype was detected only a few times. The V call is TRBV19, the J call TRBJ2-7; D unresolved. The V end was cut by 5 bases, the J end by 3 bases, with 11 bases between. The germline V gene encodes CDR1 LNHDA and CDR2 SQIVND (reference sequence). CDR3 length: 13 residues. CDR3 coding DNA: TGTGCCAGTAGTTTCCGGGTTAACTACGAGCAGTACTTC. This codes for CASSFRVNYEQYF.

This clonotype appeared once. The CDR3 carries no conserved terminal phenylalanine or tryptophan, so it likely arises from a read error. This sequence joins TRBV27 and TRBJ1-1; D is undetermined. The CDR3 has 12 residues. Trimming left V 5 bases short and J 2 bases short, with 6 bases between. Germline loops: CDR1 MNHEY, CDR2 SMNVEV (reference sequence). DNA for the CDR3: TGTGCCAGCAGTAACGGTAACACTGAAGCTTTCTCT. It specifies CASSNGNTEAFS.

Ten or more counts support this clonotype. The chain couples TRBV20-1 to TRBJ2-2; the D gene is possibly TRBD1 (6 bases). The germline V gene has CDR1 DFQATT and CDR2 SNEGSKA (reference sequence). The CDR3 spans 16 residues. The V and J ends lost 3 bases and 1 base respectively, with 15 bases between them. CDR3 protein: CSASGFRQENTGELFF. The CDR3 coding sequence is TGCAGTGCTAGTGGGTTCCGACAGGAGAACACCGGGGAGCTGTTTTTT.

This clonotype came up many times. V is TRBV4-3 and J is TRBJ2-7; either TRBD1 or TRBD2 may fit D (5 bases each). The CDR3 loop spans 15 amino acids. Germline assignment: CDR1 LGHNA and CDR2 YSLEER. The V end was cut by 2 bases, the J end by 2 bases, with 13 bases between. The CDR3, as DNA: TGCGCCAGCAGCCAAAACCCCGGGACGCCCTACGAGCAGTACTTC. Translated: CASSQNPGTPYEQYF.

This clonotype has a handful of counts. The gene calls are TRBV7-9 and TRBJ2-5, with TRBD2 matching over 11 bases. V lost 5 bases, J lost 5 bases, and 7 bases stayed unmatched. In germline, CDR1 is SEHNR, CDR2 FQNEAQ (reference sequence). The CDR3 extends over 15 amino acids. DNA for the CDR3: TGTGCCAGCAGCCCTAATAGCGGGGGGGCGGAGACCCAGTACTTC. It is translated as CASSPNSGGAETQYF.

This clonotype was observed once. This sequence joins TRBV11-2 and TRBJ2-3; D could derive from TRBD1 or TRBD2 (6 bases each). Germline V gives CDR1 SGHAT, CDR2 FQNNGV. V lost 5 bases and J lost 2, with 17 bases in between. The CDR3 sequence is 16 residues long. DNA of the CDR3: TGTGCCAGCAGCCCCGTAGGGGGAGGTAACACAGATACGCAGTATTTT. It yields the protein CASSPVGGGNTDTQYF. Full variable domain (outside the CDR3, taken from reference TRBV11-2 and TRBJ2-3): EAGVAQSPRYKIIEKRQSVAFWCNPISGHATLYWYQQILGQGPKLLIQFQNNGVVDDSQLPKDRFSAERLKGVDSTLKIQPAKLEDSAVYLCASSPVGGGNTDTQYFGPGTRLTVL.

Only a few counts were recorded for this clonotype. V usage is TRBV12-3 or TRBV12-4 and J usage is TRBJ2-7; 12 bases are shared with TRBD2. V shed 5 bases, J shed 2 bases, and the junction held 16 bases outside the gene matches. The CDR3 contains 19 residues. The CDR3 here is CASSGSLAGGPTKTYEQYF. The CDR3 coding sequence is TGTGCCAGCAGTGGATCTCTAGCGGGAGGGCCAACCAAGACCTACGAGCAGTACTTC.

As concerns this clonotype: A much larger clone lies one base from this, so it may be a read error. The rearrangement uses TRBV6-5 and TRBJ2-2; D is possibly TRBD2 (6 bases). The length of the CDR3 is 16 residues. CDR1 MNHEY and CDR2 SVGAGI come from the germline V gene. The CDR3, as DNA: TGTGCCAGCAGTCCACAAGGAGGGGAGAGCACCGGGGAGCTGCTTTTT. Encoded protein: CASSPQGGESTGELLF.

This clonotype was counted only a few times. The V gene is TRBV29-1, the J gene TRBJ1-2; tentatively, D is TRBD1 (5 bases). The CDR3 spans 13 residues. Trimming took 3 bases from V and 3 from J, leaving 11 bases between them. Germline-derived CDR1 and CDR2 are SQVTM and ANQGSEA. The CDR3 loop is CSVDRGIDYGYTF. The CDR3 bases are TGCAGCGTTGATAGGGGTATCGACTATGGCTACACCTTC.

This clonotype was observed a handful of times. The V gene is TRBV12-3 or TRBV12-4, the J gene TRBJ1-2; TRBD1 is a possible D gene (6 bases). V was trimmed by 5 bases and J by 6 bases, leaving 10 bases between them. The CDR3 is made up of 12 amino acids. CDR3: CASSIHRDGYTF. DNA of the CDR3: TGTGCCAGCAGTATCCACAGGGATGGCTACACCTTC.

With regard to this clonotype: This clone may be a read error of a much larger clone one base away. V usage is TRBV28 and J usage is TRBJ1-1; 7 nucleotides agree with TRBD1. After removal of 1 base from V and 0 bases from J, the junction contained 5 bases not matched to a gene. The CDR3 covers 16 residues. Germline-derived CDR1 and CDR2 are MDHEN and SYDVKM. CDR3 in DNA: TGTGCCAGCAGTTTATTTCAGGGGGTGTTGAACACTGAAGCTTTCTTT. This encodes CASSLFQGVLNTEAFF. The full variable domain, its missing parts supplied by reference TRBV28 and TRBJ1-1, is DVKVTQSSRYLVKRTGEKVFLECVQDMDHENMFWYRQDPGLGLRLIYFSYDVKMKEKGDIPEGYSVSREKKERFSLILESASTNQTSMYLCASSLFQGVLNTEAFFGQGTRLTVV.

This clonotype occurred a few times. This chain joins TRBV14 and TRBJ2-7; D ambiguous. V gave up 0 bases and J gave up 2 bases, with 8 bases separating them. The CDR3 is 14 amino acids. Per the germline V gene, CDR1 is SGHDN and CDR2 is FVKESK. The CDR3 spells CASSQDAQTYEQYF. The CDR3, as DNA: TGTGCCAGCAGCCAAGATGCGCAAACCTACGAGCAGTACTTC. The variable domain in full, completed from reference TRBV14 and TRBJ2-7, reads EAGVTQFPSHSVIEKGQTVTLRCDPISGHDNLYWYRRVMGKEIKFLLHFVKESKQDESGMPNNRFLAERTGGTYSTLKVQPAELEDSGVYFCASSQDAQTYEQYFGPGTRLTVT.

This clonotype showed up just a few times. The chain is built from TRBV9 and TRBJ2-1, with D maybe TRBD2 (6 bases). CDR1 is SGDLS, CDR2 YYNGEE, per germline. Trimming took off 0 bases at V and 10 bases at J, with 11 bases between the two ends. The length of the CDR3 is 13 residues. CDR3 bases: TGTGCCAGCAGCGTAGTGGAGGGCGTCGAGCAGTTCTTC. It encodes CASSVVEGVEQFF.

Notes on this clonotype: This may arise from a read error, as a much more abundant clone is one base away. CDR3 residues: CAISEFQGATNEKLFF. The CDR3 coding sequence is TGTGCCATCAGTGAGTTCCAGGGAGCAACTAATGAAAAACTGTTTTTT. V is TRBV10-3 and J is TRBJ1-4; D may be TRBD1 (5 bases). The CDR3 spans 16 residues. V was cut by 1 base and J by 0 bases, with 9 bases left in between. Germline CDR1 reads ENHRY; CDR2 reads SYGVKD.

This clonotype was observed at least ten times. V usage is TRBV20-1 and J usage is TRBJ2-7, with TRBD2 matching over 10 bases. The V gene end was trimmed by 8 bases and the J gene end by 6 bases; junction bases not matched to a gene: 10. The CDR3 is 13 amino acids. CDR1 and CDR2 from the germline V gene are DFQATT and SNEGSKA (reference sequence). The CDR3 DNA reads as TGCAGTTTCGGGCTAGCGGGAGTAAGCGAGCAGTACTTC. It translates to CSFGLAGVSEQYF.

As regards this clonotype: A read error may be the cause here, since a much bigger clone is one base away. CDR3 bases: TGCAGTGCCCGAGGGACTGGCGAGACCTTCTCCTACAATGAGCAGTTCTTC. Amino acid sequence: CSARGTGETFSYNEQFF. The chain recombines TRBV20-1 with TRBJ2-1; perhaps TRBD2 as D (6 bases). Germline CDR1 reads DFQATT; CDR2 reads SNEGSKA (reference sequence). This CDR3 region has 17 residues. Trimming removed 6 bases from V and 0 bases from J, with 21 bases in between.

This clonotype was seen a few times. The CDR3: CASSYSGRYQETQYF. The CDR3 DNA is TGTGCCAGCAGTTACTCGGGCAGGTATCAAGAGACCCAGTACTTC. The rearrangement links TRBV12-3 or TRBV12-4 to TRBJ2-5; D remains unclear. This CDR3 comprises 15 residues. Deletions cut 4 bases from V and 2 bases from J, with 14 bases between.

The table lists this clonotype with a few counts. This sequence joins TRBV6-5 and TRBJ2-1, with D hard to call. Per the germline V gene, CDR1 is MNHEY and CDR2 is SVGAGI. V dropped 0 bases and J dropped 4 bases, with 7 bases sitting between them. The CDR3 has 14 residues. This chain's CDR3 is CASSYSVLYNEQFF. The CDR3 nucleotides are TGTGCCAGCAGTTACTCGGTTCTATACAATGAGCAGTTCTTC.

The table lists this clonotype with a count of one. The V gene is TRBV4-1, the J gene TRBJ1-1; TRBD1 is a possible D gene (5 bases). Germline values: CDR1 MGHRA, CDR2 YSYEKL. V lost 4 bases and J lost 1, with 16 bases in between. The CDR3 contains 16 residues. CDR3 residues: CASSLFGGLENTEAFF. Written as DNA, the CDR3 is TGCGCCAGCAGCCTCTTCGGGGGTCTGGAGAACACTGAAGCTTTCTTT.

DNA for the CDR3: TGTGCCAGCAGCAAGGTAGGACCTACTGGGGACACTGAAGCTTTCTTT. Its protein product is CASSKVGPTGDTEAFF. V gene TRBV21-1 combines with J gene TRBJ1-1. TRBV21-1 is a pseudogene locus. The CDR3 length is 16 residues.

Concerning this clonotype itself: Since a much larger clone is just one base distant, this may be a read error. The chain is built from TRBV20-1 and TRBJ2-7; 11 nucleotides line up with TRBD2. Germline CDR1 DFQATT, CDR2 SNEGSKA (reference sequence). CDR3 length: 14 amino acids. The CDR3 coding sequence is TGCAGTGCCCCGGGACTAGCGGATCTCTACGCGCAGTACTTC. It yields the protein CSAPGLADLYAQYF.

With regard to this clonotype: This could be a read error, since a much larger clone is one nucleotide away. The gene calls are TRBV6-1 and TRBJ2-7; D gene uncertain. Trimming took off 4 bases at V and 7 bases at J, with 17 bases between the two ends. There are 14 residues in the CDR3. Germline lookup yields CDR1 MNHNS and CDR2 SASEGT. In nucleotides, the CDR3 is TGTGCCAGCAGTGCCAACGTGGTTTTGGGGGAGCAGTACTTC. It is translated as CASSANVVLGEQYF.

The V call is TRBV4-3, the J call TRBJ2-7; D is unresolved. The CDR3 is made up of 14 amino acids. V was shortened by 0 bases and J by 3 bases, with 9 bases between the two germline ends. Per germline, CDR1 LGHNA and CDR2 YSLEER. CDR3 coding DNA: TGCGCCAGCAGCCAAGATTTAACCTGCTACGAGCAGTACTTC. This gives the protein CASSQDLTCYEQYF.

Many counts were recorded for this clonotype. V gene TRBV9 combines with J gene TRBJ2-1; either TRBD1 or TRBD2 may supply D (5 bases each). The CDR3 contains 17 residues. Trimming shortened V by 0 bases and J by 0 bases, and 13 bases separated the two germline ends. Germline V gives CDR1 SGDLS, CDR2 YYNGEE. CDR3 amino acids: CASSVAWDQSSYNEQFF. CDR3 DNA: TGTGCCAGCAGCGTAGCTTGGGACCAGAGCTCCTACAATGAGCAGTTCTTC.

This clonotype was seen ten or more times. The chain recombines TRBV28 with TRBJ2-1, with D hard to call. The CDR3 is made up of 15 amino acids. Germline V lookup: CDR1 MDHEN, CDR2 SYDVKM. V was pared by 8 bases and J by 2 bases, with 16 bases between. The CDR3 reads CASQSVSGAYNEQFF. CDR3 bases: TGTGCCAGCCAAAGTGTCTCTGGGGCCTACAATGAGCAGTTCTTC.

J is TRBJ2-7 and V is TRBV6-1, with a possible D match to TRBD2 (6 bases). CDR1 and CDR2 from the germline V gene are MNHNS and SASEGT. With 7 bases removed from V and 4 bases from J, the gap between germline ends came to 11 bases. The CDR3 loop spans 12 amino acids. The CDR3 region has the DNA TGTGCCAGCATGAGCGGGTATTACGAGCAGTACTTC. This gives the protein CASMSGYYEQYF.

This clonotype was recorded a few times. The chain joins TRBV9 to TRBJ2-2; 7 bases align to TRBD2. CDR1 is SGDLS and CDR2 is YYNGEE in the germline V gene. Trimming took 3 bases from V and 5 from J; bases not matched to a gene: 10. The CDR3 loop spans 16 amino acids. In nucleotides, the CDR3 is TGTGCCAGCAGCGCTTACAGCGGGGTAGGGACCGGGGAGCTGTTTTTT. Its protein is CASSAYSGVGTGELFF. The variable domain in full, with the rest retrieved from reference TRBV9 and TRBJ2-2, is DSGVTQTPKHLITATGQRVTLRCSPRSGDLSVYWYQQSLDQGLQFLIQYYNGEERAKGNILERFSAQQFPDLHSELNLSSLELGDSALYFCASSAYSGVGTGELFFGEGSRLTVL.

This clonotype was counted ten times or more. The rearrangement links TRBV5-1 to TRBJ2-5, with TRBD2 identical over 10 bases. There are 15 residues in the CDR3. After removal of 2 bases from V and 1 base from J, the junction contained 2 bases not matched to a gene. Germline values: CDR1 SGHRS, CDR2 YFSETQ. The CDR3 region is CASSFSGGPQETQYF. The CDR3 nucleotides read TGCGCCAGCAGCTTTAGCGGGGGGCCCCAAGAGACCCAGTACTTC.

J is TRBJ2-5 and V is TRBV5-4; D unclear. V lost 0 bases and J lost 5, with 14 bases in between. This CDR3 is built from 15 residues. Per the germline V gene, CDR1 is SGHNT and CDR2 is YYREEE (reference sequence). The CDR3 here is CASSLAKGTRETQYF. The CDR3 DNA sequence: TGTGCCAGCAGCTTGGCCAAGGGCACTCGGGAGACCCAGTACTTC.

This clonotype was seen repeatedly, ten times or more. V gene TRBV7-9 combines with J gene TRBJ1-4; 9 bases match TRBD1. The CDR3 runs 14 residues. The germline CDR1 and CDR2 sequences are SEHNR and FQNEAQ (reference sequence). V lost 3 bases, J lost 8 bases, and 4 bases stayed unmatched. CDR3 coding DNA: TGTGCCAGCAGCTTCCGGACAGGGGTCGAAAAACTGTTTTTT. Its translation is CASSFRTGVEKLFF.

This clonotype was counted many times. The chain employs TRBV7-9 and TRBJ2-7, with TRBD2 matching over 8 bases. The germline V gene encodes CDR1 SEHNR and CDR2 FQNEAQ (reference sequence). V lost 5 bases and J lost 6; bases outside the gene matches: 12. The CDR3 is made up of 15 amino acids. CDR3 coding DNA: TGTGCCAGCAGCGCGACAGGAGCGGGAGAACCCGAGCAGTACTTC. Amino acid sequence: CASSATGAGEPEQYF. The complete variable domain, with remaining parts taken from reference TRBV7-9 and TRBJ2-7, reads DTGVSQNPRHKITKRGQNVTFRCDPISEHNRLYWYRQTLGQGPEFLTYFQNEAQLEKSRLLSDRFSAERPKGSFSTLEIQRTEQGDSAMYLCASSATGAGEPEQYFGPGTRLTVT.